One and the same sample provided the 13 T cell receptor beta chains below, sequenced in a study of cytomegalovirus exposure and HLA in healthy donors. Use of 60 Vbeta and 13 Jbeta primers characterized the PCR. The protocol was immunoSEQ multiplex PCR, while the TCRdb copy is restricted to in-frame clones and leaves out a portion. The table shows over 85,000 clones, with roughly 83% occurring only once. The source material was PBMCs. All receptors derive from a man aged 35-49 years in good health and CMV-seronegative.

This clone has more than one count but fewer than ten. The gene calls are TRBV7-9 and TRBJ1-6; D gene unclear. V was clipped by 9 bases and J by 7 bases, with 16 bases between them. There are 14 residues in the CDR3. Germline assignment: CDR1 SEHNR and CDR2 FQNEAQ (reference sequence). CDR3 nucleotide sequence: TGTGCCAGTTCGTCCGGTTTCCTAAATTCACCCCTCCACTTT. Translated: CASSSGFLNSPLHF.

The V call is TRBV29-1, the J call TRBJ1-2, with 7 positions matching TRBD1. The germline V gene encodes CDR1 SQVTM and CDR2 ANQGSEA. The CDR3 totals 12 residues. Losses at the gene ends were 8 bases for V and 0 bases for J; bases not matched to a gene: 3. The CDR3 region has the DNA TGCAGCTCTCAGGGGGCTAACTATGGCTACACCTTC. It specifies CSSQGANYGYTF.

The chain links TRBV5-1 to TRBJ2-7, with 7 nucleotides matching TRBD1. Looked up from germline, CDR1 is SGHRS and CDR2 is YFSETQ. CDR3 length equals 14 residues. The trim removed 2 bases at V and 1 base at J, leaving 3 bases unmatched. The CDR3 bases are TGCGCCAGCAGCTTTTCGGGACAGTCCTACGAGCAGTACTTC. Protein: CASSFSGQSYEQYF.

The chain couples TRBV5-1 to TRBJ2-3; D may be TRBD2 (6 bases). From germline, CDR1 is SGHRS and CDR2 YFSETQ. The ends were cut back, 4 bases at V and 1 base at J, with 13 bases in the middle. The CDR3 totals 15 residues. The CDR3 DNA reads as TGCGCCAGCAGCCAATCCGGGGGAGGCACAGATACGCAGTATTTT. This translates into CASSQSGGGTDTQYF.

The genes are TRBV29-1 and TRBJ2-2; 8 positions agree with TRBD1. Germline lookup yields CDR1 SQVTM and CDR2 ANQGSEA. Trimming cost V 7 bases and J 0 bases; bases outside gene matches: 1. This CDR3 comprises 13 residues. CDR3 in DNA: TGCAGCGGACAGGGGCCGAACACCGGGGAGCTGTTTTTT. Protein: CSGQGPNTGELFF.

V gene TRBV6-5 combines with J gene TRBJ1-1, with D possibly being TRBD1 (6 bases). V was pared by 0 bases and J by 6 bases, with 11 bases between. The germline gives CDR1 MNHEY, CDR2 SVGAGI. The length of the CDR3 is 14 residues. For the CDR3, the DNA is TGTGCCAGCAGTTACTCGCACAGGGACGCTGAAGCTTTCTTT. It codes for CASSYSHRDAEAFF.

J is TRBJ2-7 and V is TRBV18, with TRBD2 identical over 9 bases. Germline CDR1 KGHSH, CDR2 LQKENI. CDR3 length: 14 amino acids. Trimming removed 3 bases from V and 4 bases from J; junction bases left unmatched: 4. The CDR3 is CASSPAGGGYEQYF. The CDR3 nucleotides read TGTGCCAGCTCACCGGCGGGGGGGGGATACGAGCAGTACTTC.

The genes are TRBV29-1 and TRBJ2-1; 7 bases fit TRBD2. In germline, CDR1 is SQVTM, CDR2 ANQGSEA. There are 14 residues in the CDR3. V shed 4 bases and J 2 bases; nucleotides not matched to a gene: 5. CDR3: CSVGRGSTYNEQFF. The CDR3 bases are TGCAGCGTTGGGCGGGGGTCTACCTACAATGAGCAGTTCTTC.

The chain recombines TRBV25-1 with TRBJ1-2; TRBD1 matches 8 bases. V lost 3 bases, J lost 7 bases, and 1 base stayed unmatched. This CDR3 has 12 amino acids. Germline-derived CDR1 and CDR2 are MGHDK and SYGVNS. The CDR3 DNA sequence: TGTGCCAGCAGTGAGACAGGGGTTGGCTACACCTTC. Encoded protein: CASSETGVGYTF.

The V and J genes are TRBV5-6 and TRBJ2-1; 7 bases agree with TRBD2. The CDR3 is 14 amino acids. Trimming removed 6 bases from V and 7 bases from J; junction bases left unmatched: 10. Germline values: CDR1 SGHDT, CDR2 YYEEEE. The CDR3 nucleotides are TGTGCCAGCACCCCGGGTGGGGGGGGGAATGAGCAGTTCTTC. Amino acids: CASTPGGGGNEQFF.

The CDR3 sequence is CASSSGVLEDTQYF. The CDR3 region has the DNA TGCGCCAGCAGCTCGGGTGTTCTGGAAGATACGCAGTATTTT. The chain recombines TRBV5-1 with TRBJ2-3; no clear D. This CDR3 comprises 14 residues. Looked up from germline, CDR1 is SGHRS and CDR2 is YFSETQ. Deletions cut 3 bases from V and 5 bases from J, with 13 bases between.

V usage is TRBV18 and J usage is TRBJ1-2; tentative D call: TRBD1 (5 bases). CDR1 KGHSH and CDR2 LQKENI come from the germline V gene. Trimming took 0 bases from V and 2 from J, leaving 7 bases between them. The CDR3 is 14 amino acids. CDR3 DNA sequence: TGTGCCAGCTCACCACCCGCAGGGAACTATGGCTACACCTTC. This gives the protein CASSPPAGNYGYTF.

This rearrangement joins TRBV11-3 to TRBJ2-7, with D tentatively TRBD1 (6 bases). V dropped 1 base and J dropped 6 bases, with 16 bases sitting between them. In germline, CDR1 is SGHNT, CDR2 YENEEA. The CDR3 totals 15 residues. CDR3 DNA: TGTGCCAGCAGCTTAGTACGGTCCTCAGGGGCCGAGCAGTACTTC. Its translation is CASSLVRSSGAEQYF.